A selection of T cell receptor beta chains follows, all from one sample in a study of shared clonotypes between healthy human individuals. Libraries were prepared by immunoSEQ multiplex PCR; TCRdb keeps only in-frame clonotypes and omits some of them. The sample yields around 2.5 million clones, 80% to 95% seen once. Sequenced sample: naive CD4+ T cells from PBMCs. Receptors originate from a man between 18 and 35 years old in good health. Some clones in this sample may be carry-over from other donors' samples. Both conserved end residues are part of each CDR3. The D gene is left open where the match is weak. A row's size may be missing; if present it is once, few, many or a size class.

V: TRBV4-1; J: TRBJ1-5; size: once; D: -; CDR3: CASSPGQGNNQPQHF; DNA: TGCGCCAGCAGCCCCGGCCAGGGGAACAATCAGCCCCAGCATTTT
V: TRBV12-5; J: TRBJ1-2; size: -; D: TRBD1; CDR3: CASGSGQGVRNYGYTF; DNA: TGTGCTAGTGGTTCGGGACAGGGTGTGCGGAACTATGGCTACACCTTC
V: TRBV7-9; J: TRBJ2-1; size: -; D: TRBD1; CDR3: CASSPTGGYNNEQFF; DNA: TGTGCCAGCAGCCCGACAGGGGGCTACAACAATGAGCAGTTCTTC
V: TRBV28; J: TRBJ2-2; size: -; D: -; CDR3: CASSSPSDWSNGAGELFF; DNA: TGTGCCAGCAGTTCCCCGTCCGACTGGTCGAATGGCGCCGGGGAGCTGTTTTTT
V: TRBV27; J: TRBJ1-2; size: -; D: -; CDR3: CASSLGGGGGYGYTF; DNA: TGTGCCAGCAGTTTAGGCGGTGGGGGGGGCTATGGCTACACCTTC
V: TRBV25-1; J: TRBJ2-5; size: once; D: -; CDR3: CASSEYVAGLETQYF; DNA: TGTGCCAGCAGTGAATATGTCGCAGGTCTAGAGACCCAGTACTTC
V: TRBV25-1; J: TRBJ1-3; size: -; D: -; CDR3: CASSPGGGGGNTIYF; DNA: TGTGCCAGCAGTCCGGGCGGGGGAGGTGGAAACACCATATATTTT
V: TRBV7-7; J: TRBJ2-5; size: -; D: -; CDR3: CASSLNPHYESAEETQYF; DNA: TGTGCCAGCAGCTTAAACCCCCACTACGAGTCAGCAGAAGAGACCCAGTACTTC
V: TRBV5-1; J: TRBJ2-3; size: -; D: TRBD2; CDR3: CASSLLAGGSTDTQYF; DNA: TGCGCCAGCAGCCTACTAGCGGGGGGTAGCACAGATACGCAGTATTTT
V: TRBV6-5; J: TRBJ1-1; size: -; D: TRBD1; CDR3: CASLRGGTGRTEAFF; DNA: TGTGCCAGCCTTCGCGGCGGGACAGGGAGAACTGAAGCTTTCTTT
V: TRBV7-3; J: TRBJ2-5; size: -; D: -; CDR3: CASSSKPPGPQETQYF; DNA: TGTGCCAGCAGCTCGAAACCCCCGGGCCCCCAAGAGACCCAGTACTTC
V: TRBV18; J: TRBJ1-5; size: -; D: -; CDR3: CASSPPGHRTSNQPQHF; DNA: TGTGCCAGCTCACCACCGGGACACCGGACTAGCAATCAGCCCCAGCATTTT
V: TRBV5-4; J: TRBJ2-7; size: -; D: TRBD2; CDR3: CASSFLAGGSYEQYF; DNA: TGTGCCAGCAGCTTCCTAGCGGGAGGGTCCTACGAGCAGTACTTC
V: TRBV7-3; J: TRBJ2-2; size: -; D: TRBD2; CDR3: CASSPLTSVGGELFF; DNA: TGTGCCAGCAGCCCCTTGACTAGCGTGGGCGGGGAGCTGTTTTTT
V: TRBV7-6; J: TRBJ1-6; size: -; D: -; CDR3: CASSFGGRDSPLHF; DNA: TGTGCCAGCAGCTTTGGGGGGAGGGACTCACCCCTCCACTTT
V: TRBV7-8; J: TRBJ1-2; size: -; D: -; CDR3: CASSLGAANYGYTF; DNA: TGTGCCAGCAGCTTAGGTGCAGCTAACTATGGCTACACCTTC
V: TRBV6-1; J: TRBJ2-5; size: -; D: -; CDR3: CASSLFPQETQYF; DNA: TGTGCCAGCAGCCTATTCCCACAAGAGACCCAGTACTTC
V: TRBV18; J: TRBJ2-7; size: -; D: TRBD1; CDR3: CASSVGQGLYEQYF; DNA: TGTGCCAGCTCAGTCGGACAGGGGCTTTACGAGCAGTACTTC
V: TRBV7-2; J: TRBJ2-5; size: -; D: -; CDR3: CASTNVLGAGETQYF; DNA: TGTGCCAGCACCAATGTCTTGGGTGCGGGGGAGACCCAGTACTTC
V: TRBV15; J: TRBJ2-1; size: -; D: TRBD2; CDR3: CATSRDFRLAAYNEQFF; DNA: TGTGCCACCAGCAGAGATTTCAGGCTAGCGGCCTACAATGAGCAGTTCTTC
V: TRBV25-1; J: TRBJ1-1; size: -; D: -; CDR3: CASSPPQPITEAFF; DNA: TGTGCCAGCAGCCCACCACAGCCTATCACTGAAGCTTTCTTT
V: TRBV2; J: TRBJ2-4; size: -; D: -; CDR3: CASSVEGSAKNIQYF; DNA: TGTGCCAGCAGTGTCGAAGGGAGCGCCAAAAACATTCAGTACTTC
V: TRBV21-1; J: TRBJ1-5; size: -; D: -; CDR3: CASSKGQGARDGNQPQHF; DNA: TGTGCCAGCAGCAAAGGACAGGGGGCTCGGGATGGCAATCAGCCCCAGCATTTT
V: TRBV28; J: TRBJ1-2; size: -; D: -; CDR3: CASSTGGNYGYTF; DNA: TGTGCCAGCAGCACGGGGGGCAACTATGGCTACACCTTC
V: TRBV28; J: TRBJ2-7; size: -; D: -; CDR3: CASSLSPTGREQYF; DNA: TGTGCCAGCAGTTTATCCCCAACGGGGAGGGAGCAGTACTTC
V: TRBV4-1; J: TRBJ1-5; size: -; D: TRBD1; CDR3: CASSPRGTDQQPQHF; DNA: TGCGCCAGCAGCCCCCGAGGGACAGATCAACAGCCCCAGCATTTT
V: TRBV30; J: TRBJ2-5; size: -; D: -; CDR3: CAWGGGSQETQYF; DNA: TGTGCCTGGGGAGGAGGGTCCCAAGAGACCCAGTACTTC
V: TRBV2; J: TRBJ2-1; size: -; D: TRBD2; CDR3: CASRKAGLTYNEQFF; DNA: TGTGCCAGCAGAAAAGCGGGACTTACCTACAATGAGCAGTTCTTC
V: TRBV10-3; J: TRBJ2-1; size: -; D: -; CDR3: CAISKPGTLGRNEQFF; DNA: TGTGCCATCAGTAAGCCCGGGACACTAGGGAGGAATGAGCAGTTCTTC
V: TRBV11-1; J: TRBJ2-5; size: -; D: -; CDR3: CASSLGVGQETQYF; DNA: TGTGCCAGCAGCTTGGGGGTCGGCCAAGAGACCCAGTACTTC